This entry features one TCR beta chain sequence. Its antigen is unknown. These data are taken from a study of regulatory T cells in long-lasting Graves disease. Whole-study results and caveats: No thyroid tissue was studied; the work used peripheral blood only. It is possible that accuracy was reduced by the small size of the sample.

Arm-PCR with iRepertoire HTBI primers amplified the CDR3 regions for these TCR beta libraries. TCRdb independently ran MiXCR on the multiplex PCR reads; one entry per CDR3 protein. The sample has about 470,000 distinct CDR3 sequences, about 22% seen once. Documented time point: persistent/refractory GD, antithyroid drugs over 5 years with positive TRAb. The TCR library used RNA extracted from PBMCs. The specimen comprised peripheral blood mononuclear cells (PBMCs), sampled when the disease was refractory, from a patient treated with antithyroid drugs. The source of this sequence is a female donor with Graves disease.

The CDR3 DNA sequence: TGTGCCAGCAGTTCCCCCGTGGGGGGGGCATACGAGCAGTACTTC. It specifies CASSSPVGGAYEQYF. The gene calls are TRBV12-3 or TRBV12-4 and TRBJ2-7, with D perhaps matching TRBD2 (7 bases). Trimming removed 4 bases from V and 4 bases from J, with 17 bases in between. The CDR3 has 15 amino acids.